Below are 20 T cell receptor beta chains sequenced from a single sample in a study of blood T cell repertoires in COVID-19. Some clones are missing from TCRdb's copy, which holds only in-frame ones; the method was immunoSEQ multiplex PCR. The table shows approximately 220,000 clones, with 80% to 90% occurring only once. What was sequenced was peripheral blood. All receptors come from a middle-aged woman with active or convalescent COVID-19.

The chain employs TRBV11-3 and TRBJ2-1; 7 bases align to TRBD1. Unmatched junction bases numbered 5, after V lost 0 bases and J lost 6 bases. The germline V gene encodes CDR1 SGHNT and CDR2 YENEEA. CDR3 length equals 15 residues. In DNA, the CDR3 is TGTGCCAGCAGCTTAGATCGACAGGGAATCAATGAGCAGTTCTTC. Its protein product is CASSLDRQGINEQFF.

The V and J genes are TRBV11-3 and TRBJ1-3; D perhaps matches TRBD1 (5 bases). CDR3 length equals 17 residues. CDR1 SGHNT and CDR2 YENEEA come from the germline V gene. With 6 bases removed from V and 0 bases from J, the gap between germline ends came to 18 bases. The CDR3 loop reads CASSVWGDPSSGNTIYF. For the CDR3, the DNA is TGTGCCAGCAGTGTTTGGGGGGATCCCTCCTCTGGAAACACCATATATTTT. The full variable domain, in which reference TRBV11-3 and TRBJ1-3 provide the parts outside the CDR3, is EAGVVQSPRYKIIEKKQPVAFWCNPISGHNTLYWYLQNLGQGPELLIRYENEEAVDDSQLPKDRFSAERLKGVDSTLKIQPAELGDSAVYLCASSVWGDPSSGNTIYFGEGSWLTVV.

The sample holds one count of this clone. For the CDR3, the DNA is TGTGCCTGGAGTGTATCCAGCCAAGAGACCCAGTACTTC. Residues: CAWSVSSQETQYF. The chain has TRBV30 and TRBJ2-5; D is unclear. Germline CDR1 is GTSNPN and CDR2 is SVGIG (reference sequence). With 0 bases removed from V and 1 base from J, the gap between germline ends came to 6 bases. CDR3 size: 13 residues.

The J gene is TRBJ2-1, the V gene TRBV11-2; TRBD2 matches at 10 bases. The J segment lost 10 bases and the V segment lost 3 bases, leaving 9 bases of the junction unmatched. Germline loops: CDR1 SGHAT, CDR2 FQNNGV. The CDR3 length is 15 residues. CDR3 loop: CASSLTSGGAEEQFF. The CDR3, as DNA: TGTGCCAGCAGCTTGACCAGCGGGGGGGCGGAGGAGCAGTTCTTC.

V and J are TRBV10-1 and TRBJ1-1; possible D gene TRBD1, 6 bases. The V and J ends lost 7 bases and 6 bases respectively, with 15 bases between them. This CDR3 spans 13 amino acids. In germline, CDR1 is WNHNN, CDR2 SYGVQD (reference sequence). The CDR3 nucleotides are TGCGCCAGCAAAGAGGGGGGGAGTCCTGAAGCTTTCTTT. It specifies CASKEGGSPEAFF.

The rearrangement links TRBV24-1 to TRBJ2-5; a weak D match, TRBD1 (6 bases). CDR1 is KGHDR and CDR2 is SFDVKD in the germline V gene. The ends were cut back, 7 bases at V and 4 bases at J, with 12 bases in the middle. There are 13 residues in the CDR3. Written as DNA, the CDR3 is TGTGCCACCAGACAGGGCCCCATAGAGACCCAGTACTTC. This encodes CATRQGPIETQYF.

The genes are TRBV19 and TRBJ2-1; a weak D match, TRBD2 (5 bases). The CDR3 has 14 residues. The germline CDR1 and CDR2 sequences are LNHDA and SQIVND (reference sequence). The V end lost 5 bases, the J end lost 5 bases, and 13 bases lay between the germline ends. For the CDR3, the DNA is TGTGCCAGTAGTCCATGGACCGGGAACAATGAGCAGTTCTTC. Translating it yields CASSPWTGNNEQFF.

This clone was found once. This chain uses TRBV5-4 with TRBJ2-7; D gene uncertain. The CDR3 runs to 12 residues. V lost 3 bases, J lost 0 bases, and 4 bases lay in between. Germline CDR1 is SGHNT and CDR2 is YYREEE (reference sequence). CDR3 DNA: TGTGCCAGCAGCTCGGGCTCCTACGAGCAGTACTTC. Encoded protein: CASSSGSYEQYF.

The chain combines TRBV5-1 with TRBJ1-4; TRBD1 agrees at 9 bases. The CDR3 consists of 14 residues. Germline CDR1 and CDR2: SGHRS and YFSETQ. Losses at the gene ends were 0 bases for V and 8 bases for J; bases not matched to a gene: 2. The CDR3 here is CASSLGQGGEKLFF. The DNA for the CDR3 is TGCGCCAGCAGCTTGGGACAGGGGGGAGAAAAACTGTTTTTT.

The gene calls are TRBV7-2 and TRBJ2-2; weak D call: TRBD2 (6 bases). In germline, CDR1 is SGHTA, CDR2 FQGNSA. V dropped 5 bases and J dropped 4 bases, with 11 bases sitting between them. The length of the CDR3 is 14 residues. In DNA, the CDR3 is TGTGCCAGCAGCCCCCGACTAGGCACCGGGGAGCTGTTTTTT. This encodes CASSPRLGTGELFF.

The genes are TRBV7-2 and TRBJ1-2, with 9 bases lining up with TRBD1. The CDR3 runs 14 residues. CDR1 SGHTA and CDR2 FQGNSA come from the germline V gene. V shed 3 bases and J 4 bases; nucleotides not matched to a gene: 3. The CDR3 sequence is CASSLGQGPYGYTF. For the CDR3, the DNA is TGTGCCAGCAGCTTGGGACAGGGACCCTATGGCTACACCTTC.

The rearrangement joins TRBV28 to TRBJ1-5; 7 nucleotides align to TRBD1. Germline V CDR1 and CDR2: MDHEN, SYDVKM. Trimming cost V 2 bases and J 4 bases; bases outside gene matches: 5. There are 15 residues in the CDR3. CDR3 sequence (DNA): TGTGCCAGCAGTTTACTGCGACAGGGAAATCAGCCCCAGCATTTT. Translated: CASSLLRQGNQPQHF.

This clone came up a few times. The rearrangement uses TRBV5-1 and TRBJ1-1, with TRBD1 matching 9 bases. The CDR3 length is 15 residues. From germline, CDR1 is SGHRS and CDR2 YFSETQ. V shed 5 bases and J 1 base; nucleotides not matched to a gene: 6. DNA for the CDR3: TGCGCCAGCAGGGACAGGGGTGGCCGGAACACTGAAGCTTTCTTT. Translated, it gives CASRDRGGRNTEAFF.

This chain links TRBV6-5 with TRBJ2-7; 8 bases align to TRBD2. The ends lost 5 bases at V and 3 bases at J; junction bases unmatched: 9. This CDR3 region has 15 residues. The germline CDR1 and CDR2 sequences are MNHEY and SVGAGI. CDR3 sequence (DNA): TGTGCCAGCAGTCCGAGAGCGGGGGCGAACTACGAGCAGTACTTC. This gives the protein CASSPRAGANYEQYF.

The chain recombines TRBV20-1 with TRBJ1-6; D call uncertain. Deletions cut 3 bases from V and 8 bases from J, with 14 bases between. CDR3 length equals 14 residues. The germline CDR1 and CDR2 sequences are DFQATT and SNEGSKA (reference sequence). The CDR3 DNA is TGCAGTGCTAGTCGGGGAGCTGGCGATTCACCCCTCCACTTT. Protein product: CSASRGAGDSPLHF.

This clone was detected only once. V gene TRBV12-2 combines with J gene TRBJ1-3. TRBV12-2 is shown as a pseudogene. This CDR3 has 17 residues. CDR3 coding DNA: TGTGCAAGTCGCTTAGCGTGTCTTCGCGTTTCTGGAAACACCATATATTTT. This translates into CASRLACLRVSGNTIYF.

The chain links TRBV11-3 to TRBJ1-1; D is undetermined. V shed 4 bases and J shed 1 base, with 10 bases lying between them. The CDR3 covers 14 residues. Germline V gene lookup returns CDR1 SGHNT and CDR2 YENEEA. In DNA form, the CDR3 reads TGTGCCAGCAGCTCCGGCGGAGGGAACACTGAAGCTTTCTTT. Residues: CASSSGGGNTEAFF.

The chain carries TRBV5-1 and TRBJ2-1; 7 bases agree with TRBD2. Unmatched junction bases numbered 7, after V lost 4 bases and J lost 9 bases. The germline gives CDR1 SGHRS, CDR2 YFSETQ. The CDR3 runs to 13 residues. The CDR3 is CASSRTSAREQFF. The CDR3 DNA reads as TGCGCCAGCAGCCGAACTAGCGCTCGTGAGCAGTTCTTC.

The chain links TRBV24-1 to TRBJ1-1; 8 bases are a match to TRBD1. The germline V gene has CDR1 KGHDR and CDR2 SFDVKD. This CDR3 contains 13 residues. The V gene end was trimmed by 3 bases and the J gene end by 7 bases; junction bases not matched to a gene: 3. The CDR3 bases are TGTGCCACCAGTGATCGAACAGGGGGTGAAGCTTTCTTT. Residues: CATSDRTGGEAFF.

The rearrangement links TRBV7-2 to TRBJ2-1; 8 bases fit TRBD2. Trimming at V came to 5 bases and at J to 8 bases, leaving 11 bases not matched to a gene. Germline values: CDR1 SGHTA, CDR2 FQGNSA. The CDR3 consists of 15 residues. DNA for the CDR3: TGTGCCAGCAGCCCCTCGGTCGGGGGGGGGTATGAGCAGTTCTTC. It yields the protein CASSPSVGGGYEQFF.